A selection of T cell receptor beta chains follows, all from one sample in a study of cytomegalovirus exposure and HLA in healthy donors. Using immunoSEQ multiplex PCR, the repertoire was profiled, and TCRdb retains in-frame clones only, with some absent. The table has 150,000 to 200,000 clones, around 74% seen once; the top ten hold around 2.4%. Sequenced input: PBMCs. These receptor sequences come from a female donor in good health and CMV-seronegative. CDR3s leave out the opening cysteine and the closing phenylalanine or tryptophan.

V	J	CDR3
TRBV30	TRBJ1-2	AWAHGTAPYGYT
TRBV27	TRBJ2-3	ASSLSGNGQY
TRBV29-1	TRBJ1-2	SVEVGGQGKYGYT
TRBV5-6	TRBJ1-2	ASSLSPANYGYT
TRBV7-9	TRBJ2-3	AGARVRAGGRGDTQY
TRBV7-3	TRBJ2-1	ASSLRGGEQF
TRBV19	TRBJ1-2	ASTAQGVSYGYT
TRBV4-3	TRBJ2-6	ASSQDHSSGANVLT
TRBV6-5	TRBJ1-2	ASTRGGGYT
TRBV16	TRBJ2-2	ASSQKGGTGELF
TRBV28	TRBJ2-1	ASSTPGGGGYNEQF
TRBV7-3	TRBJ2-7	ASSLTGQGTGEQY
TRBV5-6	TRBJ1-1	ASSLPRVMNTEAF
TRBV5-6	TRBJ1-1	ASSPGQMNTEAF
TRBV5-1	TRBJ2-1	ASSHSDSLSSNEQF
TRBV7-2	TRBJ2-5	ASSLAGGYQETQY
TRBV7-2	TRBJ1-3	ASRPLGNTIY
TRBV7-9	TRBJ2-1	ASRGLAGGNEQF
TRBV6-5	TRBJ2-2	ASRGNRGFTGELF
TRBV30	TRBJ2-7	AWSYDRGSYEQY
TRBV6-6	TRBJ1-5	ASSPLDGGGTQH
TRBV11-2	TRBJ2-7	ASSSSGGYEQY
TRBV28	TRBJ1-5	ASSLGGRDQPQH
TRBV18	TRBJ1-1	ASSPEGGTEAF
TRBV5-1	NA	ASSLGGLAGQETQY
TRBV9	TRBJ1-6	ASSVGGQGEYNSPLH
TRBV6-5	TRBJ2-2	ASWQGSTGELF
TRBV19	TRBJ1-6	ASSTRTGLNSPLH
TRBV7-3	TRBJ2-1	ASSSSGGGVNEQF
TRBV2	TRBJ2-1	ASSDRLAGGNEQF
TRBV6-1	TRBJ1-5	ASRPFQEGQPQH
TRBV4-1	TRBJ2-6	ASSQDWAGAGANVLT
TRBV4-2	TRBJ1-6	ASSQGKRQGDSPLH
TRBV18	TRBJ1-1	ASSRSGFGEPEAF
TRBV27	TRBJ1-5	ASRTGHSNQPQH
TRBV10-2	TRBJ2-1	ASLFGLAGGPPDNEQF
TRBV7-8	TRBJ1-1	ASSTRDRSNTEAF
TRBV30	TRBJ2-3	AWCSALLTDTQY
TRBV11-3	TRBJ2-2	ASSRLQGAGELF
TRBV2	TRBJ2-2	ASSESAASGELF
TRBV6-1	TRBJ2-4	ASSRSGGHKNIQY
TRBV11-2	NA	ASSFRDSYYEQY
TRBV19	TRBJ1-4	ASSKTATNEKLF
TRBV6-5	TRBJ1-4	ASSYSTATNEKLF
TRBV5-1	TRBJ2-5	ASSLGAAQETQY
TRBV12-5	TRBJ1-3	ASGGTGRERNTIY
TRBV9	TRBJ2-2	ASSPSLTGVTGELF
TRBV14	TRBJ1-2	ASSPWTGGYGYT
TRBV5-1	TRBJ1-2	ASSLAQANYGYT
TRBV30	TRBJ2-7	ALLDMAGVRKWEQY
TRBV2	TRBJ2-7	AGQDGRRGEQY
TRBV28	TRBJ2-6	ASSYSFSGANVLT
TRBV6-5	TRBJ2-7	ASTSLASYEQY
TRBV4-2	TRBJ1-1	ASSLGNTNTEAF